This T cell receptor (beta chain) was identified during a study of cytomegalovirus exposure and HLA in healthy donors (dated by TCRdb to about 2017). About the full investigation: In an earlier analysis of fewer than 750 of the donors, 276 Gb of sequence data and about 110 million unique TCR beta sequences from roughly 200 million T cells were reported. In addition to the first cohort of about 650 subjects, a separate validation cohort of approximately 120 different subjects was used. Donor age, sex, ethnicity and CMV serostatus were compiled together with the repertoire data. In a later genetic analysis, genome-wide SNP genotypes for about three fifths of the roughly 670 donors were used, and that subset was treated as a discovery cohort. HLA typing covered class I and class II loci at four-digit resolution. The T cell repertoires of several hundred subjects were profiled by immunosequencing and related to cytomegalovirus serostatus. Among a few hundred genotyped donors of the cohort, an average of approximately 230,000 unique TCR beta nucleotide sequences were sequenced per donor, roughly 20% of them non-productive. Rather than using new phenotypic data, the later analysis identified candidate immune exposures from TCR beta sequences and from how often those sequences occurred across donors. An earlier analysis of roughly 580 of the donors used high-throughput TCR beta sequencing to judge whether each TCR beta V gene segment behaved as functional or pseudogenic. The study aimed to test whether cataloging public T cell receptors could reveal signatures of past pathogen exposure. About five DR-DQ haplotypes were treated as single units for association and clustering because of strong linkage in the cohort. To predict cytomegalovirus infection status, the study brought together high-throughput TCR immunosequencing, statistical association of individual TCRs with disease status, and machine learning. Every repertoire in the discovery cohort had been generated on one and the same sequencing platform. A later analysis re-examined previously published TCR beta repertoires from around 670 donors and added high-resolution HLA genotyping to investigate patterns of TCR occurrence. Typing coverage differed by locus: A, B, C, DRB1 and DQB1 were typed in roughly 629-630 donors, DQA1 in 500 to 550, DPA1 in approximately 600, and DPB1 in 472. An early release that covered roughly 600 HLA-typed donors contained approximately 300 gigabases of sequencing data and tens of millions of unique TCR sequences. The genetic ancestry cluster associated with self-reported Caucasian donors included 81% of the 300 to 450 genotyped donors. Overall study outcomes, separate from this receptor: Strong co-occurrence of HLA alleles, especially DR and DQ, made assigning TCR associations to individual alleles difficult. An earlier analysis of several hundred of the donors showed that most TCR beta V segments appeared in productive rearrangements either about 87% or about 30% of the time, which broadly matched IMGT annotations. Some IMGT-functional V segments, including TRBV6-2 and TRBV6-3, could not be told apart with the 87-base-pair reads, so those segments were excluded. The study gave a list of more than 150 TCR beta chains associated with cytomegalovirus. Most TCR sequences were observed very rarely across donors, whereas some public TCRs were present in many individuals. In this cohort, only TCR beta chains were sequenced, and detectable features were limited by the absence of alpha or paired-chain data. V-gene and J-gene trimming of TCR beta chains was associated with a missense DCLRE1C variant in a later genetic analysis, and the association was replicated in an independent cohort. A few of the identified cytomegalovirus-associated TCR beta chains were confirmed in vitro to be specific for cytomegalovirus antigens. HLA typing was unavailable for some donors at each locus, so association tests used only the typed subset. In a later analysis, TCR association rates were found to vary across HLA loci, with the most associated TCRs seen for DRB1 alleles and the fewest for HLA-C alleles. Because counts were too low, roughly 17 rarely observed V segments, including chromosome 9 orphons, were left out of the earlier analysis of several hundred of the donors. The classifier was reported to diagnose cytomegalovirus status with high specificity and sensitivity in both the original cohort and the validation cohort. A later analysis found that HLA-associated TCR beta chains were more clonally expanded and had lower generation probabilities than equally common non-associated chains. According to a later analysis, most CMV-associated TCR beta chains appeared to be HLA-restricted, and the HLA associations seemed to be driven largely by CMV exposure. In a later analysis, several top co-occurrence clusters were reported to appear linked to parvovirus B19, influenza, CMV and Epstein-Barr virus. Sequencing depth was assumed to be roughly uniform across donors in the presence/absence analyses, though that assumption may not hold. In a later analysis, more than 15,000 TCR beta sequences were associated with specific HLA alleles at a false discovery rate of 0.05. Compared with the roughly 720-donor mean, donors in an Asian-associated ancestry cluster had fewer N-insertions in productive TCRs, according to a later genetic analysis. A further reported finding was that TCR beta sequences accurately predicted the HLA-A and HLA-B alleles for most subjects in the first cohort. The sequencing pipeline was judged likely to have produced a cluster of highly shared sequence variants as a technical artifact. CMV serostatus was the only immune exposure information available for the cohort. Linkage disequilibrium might explain the correlated functional status among segregating V segments, but an unknown experimental factor could not be excluded. The authors suggested that the approach could potentially be extended to other disease states and immunological phenotypes.

The cohort consisted of hundreds of healthy bone marrow donors. At the time of sampling, every cohort member was nominally healthy, though immune exposures that went unrecorded were likely present. The donor tested CMV seropositive and was one of the 289 seropositive cohort members. A peripheral blood sample was provided by each donor, and peripheral blood mononuclear cells were used for TCR beta sequencing. The Qiagen DNeasy Blood Extraction Kit was used to extract genomic DNA from the blood cell samples. The library came from the immunoSEQ multiplex PCR assay. For the multiplex PCR, a mixture combining 60 forward primers for TCR Vbeta segments and 13 reverse primers for TCR Jbeta segments was used. Amplification of the CDR3 region of rearranged TCR beta genes was performed with a multiplex PCR assay on genomic DNA. The amplified TCR beta libraries were sequenced on the Illumina HiSeq System as 87-base-pair reads. In the authors' own workflow: In a later analysis, some 80 million unique TCR beta chains were counted across the 500 to 700 repertoires, and roughly 11 million of these chains were shared by at least two donors. To remove PCR and sequencing errors, raw reads were error-corrected and collapsed into unique sequences using a nearest-neighbor algorithm that merged closely related sequences. Alignment of CDR3 sequences to IMGT reference sequences was used to assign V, D and J gene segments. For a sequence to be retained, at least a six-nucleotide match to both a V gene segment and a J gene segment was required. Rearrangements were called productive when the CDR3 lacked stop codons and stayed in frame with V and J; all others were non-productive. Following IMGT convention, CDR3 was defined as the stretch from the second conserved V-encoded cysteine to the conserved J-encoded phenylalanine. Sequences without an unambiguous match to a single V gene segment were excluded from the earlier analysis of 500 to 700 of the donors. In an earlier analysis of some 590 of the donors, a V segment was called functional when productive rearrangements were above 56.7%, and segregating when the standard deviation between donors exceeded 5%. A statistical classification framework was developed to diagnose cytomegalovirus status using the catalog of TCR beta chain sequences. V and J gene assignment, in a later analysis, came from comparing TCR nucleotide sequences with IMGT/GENE-DB human TR gene sequences. The TCRdist pipeline was used in a later analysis to assign CDR3 sequences and most-parsimonious VDJ recombination scenarios. In a later analysis, each TCR beta chain was defined by its CDR3 amino acid sequence together with its V-gene family, and reads without a unique V-gene family were excluded. As a way to deal with suspected cross-contamination and a sequencing artifact, a later analysis dropped 450 to 600 nucleotide sequences that were highly shared and had low generation probability. In a later analysis, a clonal expansion index was calculated for each public chain from normalized within-repertoire ranks of inferred template counts. In a later analysis, generation probabilities were computed with a VDJ recombination model fitted to out-of-frame rearrangements, and the resulting probabilities were checked against IGoR. A later analysis scored TCR-TCR, TCR-HLA and TCR-CMV co-occurrence with hypergeometric tests, applying a repertoire-size bias correction to TCR pairs. False discovery rates were estimated in a later analysis by permuting HLA or CMV assignments 20 times. In a later analysis, co-occurring TCRs were grouped with DBSCAN, and TCRdist sequence similarity was added when clustering was performed within HLA-allele-positive subsets. Repertoires with fewer than 30,000 or more than 120,000 public chains were left out of co-occurrence clustering, as were five repertoires with anomalous nucleotide sharing. The table was pulled from immuneACCESS by TCRdb, which kept in-frame rearrangements only. Such tables lose some clones; where checked, under half of the loss comes from unresolved V genes, and the rest has no known cause. V and J calls plus clone size are reproduced from that table; the DNA served to infer D and trimming. This sample holds 150,000 to 200,000 clones; 70% to 80% were observed only once. In total, the top ten clones hold 2% to 2.5% of the sample.

As for this clone: No antigen is known for it. No per-base quality is available; no much larger clone lies one base away.

The CDR3 goes from the cysteine to the phenylalanine over 12 residues. Just CDR3 DNA is preserved here, 36 bases in frame from base 1. V loses 5 bases of germline sequence and J loses 7 bases, and the interval between the two ends is 11 bases. CDR1 and CDR2, per the germline V gene (reference sequence), are SEHNR and FQNEAQ. The receptor chain draws on TRBV7-9 and TRBJ1-1; no D gene can be assigned with confidence. Material: PBMCs. This sequence was found in a woman aged 25 to 39 in good health and CMV-seropositive. The DNA is as follows: TGTGCCAGCAGCCCAAGTACCAGTGAAGCTTTCTTT. Its translation is CASSPSTSEAFF. The CDR3 plus the reference TRBV7-9 and TRBJ1-1 genes for the other parts give the full variable domain: DTGVSQNPRHKITKRGQNVTFRCDPISEHNRLYWYRQTLGQGPEFLTYFQNEAQLEKSRLLSDRFSAERPKGSFSTLEIQRTEQGDSAMYLCASSPSTSEAFFGQGTRLTVV.